This TCR beta chain was identified in a study of control samples from healthy donors and cancer patients. TCRdb keeps only in-frame clones here, not all; method: immunoSEQ multiplex PCR. Counted here are approximately 80,000 clones, about 88% occurring once; the ten biggest clones make up around 5.7%. There are 15 residues in the CDR3. With 5 bases removed from V and 0 bases from J, the gap between germline ends came to 11 bases. Germline CDR1 is SGHDN and CDR2 is FVKESK. Sample: blood. This TCR was recovered from a woman aged 45-59 years in good health. This rearrangement joins TRBV14 to TRBJ1-3; tentatively, D is TRBD1 (5 bases). The CDR3 DNA reads as TGTGCCAGCAGCTCGGGGGTCCACTCTGGAAACACCATATATTTT. Protein product: CASSSGVHSGNTIYF.